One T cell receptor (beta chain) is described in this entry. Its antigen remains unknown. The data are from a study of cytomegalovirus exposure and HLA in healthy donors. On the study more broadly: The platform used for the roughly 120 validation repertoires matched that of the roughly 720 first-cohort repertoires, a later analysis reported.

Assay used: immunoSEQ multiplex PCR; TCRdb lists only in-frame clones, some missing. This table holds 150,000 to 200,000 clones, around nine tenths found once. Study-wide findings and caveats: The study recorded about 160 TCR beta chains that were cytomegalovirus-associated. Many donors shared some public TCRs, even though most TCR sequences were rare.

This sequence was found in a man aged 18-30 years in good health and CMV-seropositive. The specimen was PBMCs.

CDR3 region: CASSLGLTVYGYTF. The CDR3 coding sequence is TGTGCCAGCAGCTTAGGTTTAACGGTCTATGGCTACACCTTC. The gene calls are TRBV7-2 and TRBJ1-2, with no clear D. CDR1 is SGHTA and CDR2 is FQGNSA in the germline V gene. V was trimmed by 1 base and J by 4 bases, leaving 10 bases between them. The CDR3 extends over 14 amino acids.